Presented here are 16 T cell receptor delta chains from one specimen sequenced in a study of γδ T cells in repeated Plasmodium falciparum infection. Bulk repertoires came from Vgamma9/Vdelta2+ or Vdelta2-negative gammadelta T cells flow-sorted from PBMC. TCRdb reprocessed the multiplex PCR reads through CATT. The table has around 52,000 delta-chain clones, 1.7% seen once. Sequences were obtained from gamma-delta T cells from blood. The receptors come from a pool of human donors (malaria-infected and uninfected, not separated).

This clone was detected many times. The protein given by TCRdb reflects a much larger clone and differs at residue 6 from this DNA's translation, likely from a read error; the protein shown is the DNA's translation. The chain is built from TRDV1 and TRDJ4, with 10 bases matching TRDD3. The J gene is not listed in TCRdb, so it was assigned here from a DNA match to germline. J lost 6 bases, V lost 2 bases, and 21 bases had no gene match. The CDR3 has 19 amino acids. The germline V gene has CDR1 TSWWSYY and CDR2 QGS. CDR3 residues: CALGESHFLRTGGWVALIF. CDR3 in DNA: TGTGCTCTTGGGGAATCTCATTTCCTTCGTACTGGGGGATGGGTGGCCCTGATCTTT.

With respect to this clone: This DNA translates differently at residue 17 from the TCRdb protein, which is that of a much larger clone; a read error is likely, and the protein shown is the DNA's own translation. V is TRDV1 and J is TRDJ1, with a weak D call TRDD3 (6 bases). Germline V lookup: CDR1 TSWWSYY, CDR2 QGS. Deletions cut 1 base from V and 7 bases from J, with 34 bases between. The CDR3 has 21 amino acids. CDR3 in DNA: TGTGCTCTTGGGGAACCCTCTAACTACATGGGGATTCTCCGGCGGGGCGGTAAACTCATCTTT. Encoded protein: CALGEPSNYMGILRRGGKLIF.

This clone was seen repeatedly, ten times or more. A far more abundant clone sits one base away, making this likely a read error. This sample also contains other DNA sequences that code for the same CDR3. The gene calls are TRDV1 and TRDJ1; TRDD3 matches at 8 bases. Germline-derived CDR1 and CDR2 are TSWWSYY and QGS. There are 22 residues in the CDR3. The CDR3 loop is CALGELRLTFWGKTSYTDKLIF. CDR3 bases: TGTGCCCTTGGGGAACTAAGACTGACCTTCTGGGGGAAAACTAGCTACACCGATAAACTCATCTTT.

With regard to this clone: The protein recorded in TCRdb matches a much larger clone and deviates from this DNA's translation at residue 3, suggesting a read error; the protein here is obtained by translating the DNA. The genes are TRDV1 and TRDJ1; D may be TRDD3 (6 bases). The CDR3 extends over 19 amino acids. From germline, CDR1 is TSWWSYY and CDR2 QGS. CDR3 bases: TGTGCTCCTGGGGCCCCCCCATTTGGGGGTGGATTCTACACCGATAAACTCATCTTT. Its translation: CAPGAPPFGGGFYTDKLIF.

This clone was seen at least ten times. TCRdb's listed protein matches a much larger clone and diverges from this DNA's translation at residue 6, likely through a read error; the protein shown comes from the DNA. The chain carries TRDV1 and TRDJ1; D unclear. Since TCRdb gives no J gene, matching the DNA to germline was used here to assign it. V lost 5 bases and J 0 bases, leaving 7 bases between the germline ends. CDR3 length: 13 residues. Germline CDR1 TSWWSYY, CDR2 QGS. The CDR3 reads CALGTAHTDKLIF. The CDR3 bases are TGTGCTCTTGGGACAGCACACACCGATAAACTCATCTTT.

This clone was found a few times. The translation of this DNA and the TCRdb protein of a much larger clone differ at residue 19, probably owing to a read error; the protein shown here is translated from the DNA. The V call is TRDV1, the J call TRDJ1; 13 bases line up with TRDD3. Since TCRdb gives no J gene, matching the DNA to germline was used here to assign it. Germline CDR1 reads TSWWSYY; CDR2 reads QGS. The CDR3 covers 23 residues. The CDR3 DNA reads TGTGCTCTTGGGGACCGGGGGCGACCTTGGAGCATACTGGGGGATACGTCCACCGGTAAACTCATCTTT. Translated: CALGDRGRPWSILGDTSTGKLIF.

In its sample, this clone was seen many times. This DNA translates differently at residue 14 from the TCRdb protein, which is that of a much larger clone; a read error is likely, and the protein shown is the DNA's own translation. The same CDR3 also results from other DNA sequences found in this sample. This chain joins TRDV1 and TRDJ1; TRDD2 aligns across 8 bases. CDR3 length: 18 residues. Trimming removed 2 bases from V and 7 bases from J; junction bases left unmatched: 18. CDR1 is TSWWSYY, CDR2 QGS, per germline. CDR3 in DNA: TGTGCTCTTGGGGAAGTCTTCCTACGTCCGGGGGGGCTTCGTAAACTCATCTTT. Protein product: CALGEVFLRPGGLRKLIF.

As regards this clone: A far larger clone is only one base removed, so a read error is likely. The CDR3 DNA follows: TGTGCCTCTCTTCCTTCACGGGCGGGTTTATTGGGGAAGGGGTACACCGATAAACTCATCTTT. Protein: CASLPSRAGLLGKGYTDKLIF. This rearrangement joins TRDV3 to TRDJ1; TRDD2 might be the D (6 bases). Since TCRdb gives no J gene, matching the DNA to germline was used here to assign it. The germline V gene has CDR1 TVYSNPD and CDR2 GDNSRS (reference sequence). Trimming stripped 4 bases from V and 0 bases from J, with 36 bases between. This CDR3 contains 21 residues. Based on the CDR3 plus reference TRDV3 and TRDJ1, the full variable domain is CDKVTQSSPDQTVASGSEVVLLCTYDTVYSNPDLFWYRIRPDYSFQFVFYGDNSRSEGADFTQGRFSVKHILTQKAFHLVISPVRTEDSATYYCASLPSRAGLLGKGYTDKLIFGKGTRVTVEP.

This clone was picked up many times. A read error is likely here: a far larger clone is one base away. The same CDR3 also results from other DNA sequences found in this sample. V is TRDV1 and J is TRDJ1; perhaps TRDD3 as D (5 bases). The CDR3 consists of 14 residues. In germline, CDR1 is TSWWSYY, CDR2 QGS. The CDR3 reads CALGERRKYDKLIF. In DNA form, the CDR3 reads TGTGCCCTTGGGGAACGGCGTAAGTACGATAAACTCATCTTT.

In the case of this clone: This likely came from a read error, as a far larger clone is one base away. Different DNA sequences within this sample yield the same CDR3. The rearrangement links TRDV1 to TRDJ1; 10 nucleotides align to TRDD3. Germline loops: CDR1 TSWWSYY, CDR2 QGS. This CDR3 region has 16 residues. In DNA, the CDR3 is TGTGCTCTTACATTCCCGTACTGGGGGATCTCAGATAAACTCATCTTC. Translating gives CALTFPYWGISDKLIF.

This clone was found a few times. One base separates it from a far larger clone, so it is likely a read error. This CDR3 is also generated by other DNA sequences in the sample. CDR3 amino acids: CALGERSLLGLGDTVWDTRQMFF. CDR3 nucleotides: TGTGCTCTTGGAGAAAGGTCCCTCTTGGGTCTGGGGGATACAGTCTGGGACACCCGACAGATGTTTTTC. The rearrangement joins TRDV1 to TRDJ3, with 11 bases lining up with TRDD3. The J gene is not listed in TCRdb, so it was assigned here from a DNA match to germline. Trimming took 6 bases from V and 3 from J; bases not matched to a gene: 22. The CDR3 is 23 residues long. From germline, CDR1 is TSWWSYY and CDR2 QGS.

Comments on this clone: The protein in TCRdb stems from a much larger clone and differs at residue 16 from this DNA's translation, likely a read error; here the protein is translated from the DNA. The V gene call reads TRDV2; no J gene was called; whether TRDD3, the table's D call, matches the DNA was not checked. The CDR3 has 17 amino acids. Germline CDR1 reads GEAIGNYY; CDR2 reads EKD. The CDR3, as DNA: TGTGCCTGTGACACCCGTGTTGATACTGGGTGCGAGTGTAAACTCACCTTT. It encodes CACDTRVDTGCECKLTF.

This clone was counted only a few times. A far larger clone is a single base away, which makes a read error likely. Other DNA sequences of this sample code for an identical CDR3. The chain carries TRDV2 and TRDJ1; 7 nucleotides align to TRDD3. No J gene was available from TCRdb, and it was assigned here by a germline match of the DNA. This CDR3 region has 14 residues. CDR1 GEAIGNYY and CDR2 EKD come from the germline V gene. CDR3 coding DNA: TGTGCCTGTCTGGGGGCCGTGTACACTGATAAACTCATCTTT. As protein: CACLGAVYTDKLIF.

Regarding this clone: The protein that TCRdb holds for this DNA derives from a much larger clone and differs from the translated DNA at residue 14, which likely indicates a read error; the protein shown here is translated from the DNA. The chain joins TRDV1 to TRDJ1, with 10 bases fitting TRDD3. TCRdb lists no J gene, so it was determined here by aligning the DNA to germline. CDR3 size: 19 residues. After removal of 8 bases from V and 3 bases from J, the junction contained 21 bases not matched to a gene. Germline V CDR1 and CDR2: TSWWSYY, QGS. CDR3 DNA: TGTGCTCTTATCATTACCCATGGTTATTTACTGGGGGATGCCGATAAACTCATCTTT. This encodes CALIITHGYLLGDADKLIF.

This clone was seen repeatedly, ten times or more. The translation of this DNA and the TCRdb protein of a much larger clone differ at residue 12, probably owing to a read error; the protein shown here is translated from the DNA. The chain uses TRDV2 and TRDJ1; 7 nucleotides line up with TRDD3. Assignment of the J gene here rests on matching the DNA to germline, because TCRdb gives none. With 2 bases clipped from V and 0 bases from J, the junction kept 20 bases outside the gene matches. The CDR3 sequence is 20 residues long. The V gene's germline CDR1 is GEAIGNYY and CDR2 EKD. The CDR3 sequence is CACDIDRPRGDGKYTDKLIF. In DNA form, the CDR3 reads TGTGCCTGTGACATTGACCGGCCTCGGGGGGATGGAAAGTACACCGATAAACTCATCTTT.

In regard to this clone: The TCRdb protein comes from a much larger clone and disagrees with this DNA's translation at residue 3, likely due to a read error; the protein given here is derived from the DNA. V and J are TRDV3 and TRDJ1; 13 nucleotides agree with TRDD3. This CDR3 comprises 19 residues. Germline values: CDR1 TVYSNPD, CDR2 GDNSRS (reference sequence). J was trimmed by 6 bases and V by 4 bases; bases with no gene match: 23. The CDR3 DNA reads as TGTGCCTGTGTCCCGAGTTCTTACTGGGGGATACGAAGGGATAATAAACTCATCTTT. Its protein is CACVPSSYWGIRRDNKLIF.